These T cell receptor beta chains were read from a single sample in a study of blood T cell repertoires in COVID-19. The protocol was immunoSEQ multiplex PCR, while the TCRdb copy is restricted to in-frame clones and leaves out a portion. The sample lists 65,000 to 85,000 clones, 70% to 90% occurring once. Sequenced material: peripheral blood. The receptors stem from a man between 50 and 59 years old with active COVID-19. CDR3s include the opening cysteine and the closing phenylalanine or tryptophan. The order of the fields is CDR3 protein, CDR3 DNA, D gene, V gene, J gene, clone size. The D gene is left open where the match is weak. Clone size is stated in some rows and not others, as once, few, many or a class when expanded.

cdr3_aa: CASSYSSGSGANVLTF; cdr3_nt: TGTGCCAGCAGTTACTCTAGCGGGTCTGGGGCCAACGTCCTGACTTTC; d_call: TRBD2; v_call: TRBV6-5; j_call: TRBJ2-6; clone_size: NA
cdr3_aa: CASSLVVGLAGGHEQFF; cdr3_nt: TGTGCCAGCAGCTTGGTTGTAGGTCTAGCGGGGGGCCATGAGCAGTTCTTC; d_call: TRBD2; v_call: TRBV5-4; j_call: TRBJ2-1; clone_size: few
cdr3_aa: CASSFSGTGRRETQYF; cdr3_nt: TGTGCCAGTAGTTTCAGCGGCACCGGACGGCGGGAGACCCAGTACTTC; d_call: NA; v_call: TRBV19; j_call: TRBJ2-5; clone_size: NA
cdr3_aa: CASSEFGLEGGYTF; cdr3_nt: TGTGCCAGCAGTGAATTTGGTTTGGAGGGCGGCTACACCTTC; d_call: NA; v_call: TRBV2; j_call: TRBJ1-2; clone_size: NA
cdr3_aa: CASKAGSTDTQYF; cdr3_nt: TGCGCCAGCAAAGCGGGCAGCACAGATACGCAGTATTTT; d_call: NA; v_call: TRBV5-1; j_call: TRBJ2-3; clone_size: NA
cdr3_aa: CASSLVQGGGLNTEAFF; cdr3_nt: TGTGCCAGCAGTTTAGTTCAGGGGGGAGGATTGAACACTGAAGCTTTCTTT; d_call: TRBD1; v_call: TRBV28; j_call: TRBJ1-1; clone_size: NA
cdr3_aa: CASSLDRLTEAFF; cdr3_nt: TGTGCCAGCAGCTTAGATCGGTTAACTGAAGCTTTCTTT; d_call: NA; v_call: TRBV11-3; j_call: TRBJ1-1; clone_size: few
cdr3_aa: CASSLVSNYGYTF; cdr3_nt: TGTGCCAGCAGTTTGGTCAGTAACTATGGCTACACCTTC; d_call: NA; v_call: TRBV12-3/TRBV12-4; j_call: TRBJ1-2; clone_size: NA
cdr3_aa: CASSTIAGTNTGELFF; cdr3_nt: TGCGCCAGCAGCACCATAGCGGGAACGAACACCGGGGAGCTGTTTTTT; d_call: TRBD2; v_call: TRBV5-1; j_call: TRBJ2-2; clone_size: NA
cdr3_aa: CSVGEGFNEQFF; cdr3_nt: TGCAGCGTTGGGGAGGGTTTTAATGAGCAGTTCTTC; d_call: TRBD2; v_call: TRBV29-1; j_call: TRBJ2-1; clone_size: NA
cdr3_aa: CASSVGSGADTQYF; cdr3_nt: TGTGCCAGCAGCGTAGGGTCCGGGGCAGATACGCAGTATTTT; d_call: NA; v_call: TRBV9; j_call: TRBJ2-3; clone_size: NA
cdr3_aa: CASSSRGSRLNEQFF; cdr3_nt: TGTGCCAGCAGCTCCAGGGGGAGTAGGTTAAATGAGCAGTTCTTC; d_call: TRBD1; v_call: TRBV7-9; j_call: TRBJ2-1; clone_size: NA
cdr3_aa: CASSHPRTGKNIQYF; cdr3_nt: TGTGCCAGCAGCCACCCGAGGACAGGAAAAAACATTCAGTACTTC; d_call: TRBD1; v_call: TRBV14; j_call: TRBJ2-4; clone_size: NA
cdr3_aa: CASSPLGGNEQFF; cdr3_nt: TGCGCCAGCAGCCCCCTCGGGGGGAATGAGCAGTTCTTC; d_call: TRBD2; v_call: TRBV4-1; j_call: TRBJ2-1; clone_size: NA
cdr3_aa: CASSRDRYYEQYF; cdr3_nt: TGCGCCAGCAGTCGGGACAGGTACTACGAGCAGTACTTC; d_call: TRBD1; v_call: TRBV10-2; j_call: TRBJ2-7; clone_size: NA
cdr3_aa: CASSPTGSTEQYF; cdr3_nt: TGTGCCAGCAGCCCGACAGGGTCCACCGAGCAGTACTTC; d_call: TRBD1; v_call: TRBV3-1/TRBV3-2; j_call: TRBJ2-7; clone_size: NA
cdr3_aa: CASSLSGGAHEAFF; cdr3_nt: TGTGCCAGCAGCTTATCAGGAGGGGCCCATGAAGCTTTCTTT; d_call: NA; v_call: TRBV7-3; j_call: TRBJ1-1; clone_size: NA
cdr3_aa: CASSLVVSEQYF; cdr3_nt: TGTGCCAGCAGCTTAGTGGTTAGCGAGCAGTACTTC; d_call: NA; v_call: TRBV7-2; j_call: TRBJ2-7; clone_size: few
cdr3_aa: CASSLQGGVETQYF; cdr3_nt: TGTGCCAGCAGCTTACAAGGAGGGGTGGAGACCCAGTACTTC; d_call: NA; v_call: TRBV5-6; j_call: TRBJ2-5; clone_size: NA
cdr3_aa: CASNGGLADSPLHF; cdr3_nt: TGTGCCAGCAACGGGGGTCTGGCGGATTCACCCCTCCACTTT; d_call: NA; v_call: TRBV25-1; j_call: TRBJ1-6; clone_size: NA
cdr3_aa: CASSSRGQVNYGYTF; cdr3_nt: TGTGCCAGCAGCTCACGGGGACAGGTGAACTATGGCTACACCTTC; d_call: TRBD1; v_call: TRBV11-3; j_call: TRBJ1-2; clone_size: NA
cdr3_aa: CASSPILAGDTDTQYF; cdr3_nt: TGTGCCAGCAGCCCCATACTAGCGGGGGACACAGATACGCAGTATTTT; d_call: TRBD2; v_call: TRBV7-3; j_call: TRBJ2-3; clone_size: NA
cdr3_aa: CASSLPGHSTIYF; cdr3_nt: TGTGCCAGCAGCTTACCTGGGCACAGCACCATATATTTT; d_call: NA; v_call: TRBV5-7; j_call: TRBJ1-3; clone_size: NA